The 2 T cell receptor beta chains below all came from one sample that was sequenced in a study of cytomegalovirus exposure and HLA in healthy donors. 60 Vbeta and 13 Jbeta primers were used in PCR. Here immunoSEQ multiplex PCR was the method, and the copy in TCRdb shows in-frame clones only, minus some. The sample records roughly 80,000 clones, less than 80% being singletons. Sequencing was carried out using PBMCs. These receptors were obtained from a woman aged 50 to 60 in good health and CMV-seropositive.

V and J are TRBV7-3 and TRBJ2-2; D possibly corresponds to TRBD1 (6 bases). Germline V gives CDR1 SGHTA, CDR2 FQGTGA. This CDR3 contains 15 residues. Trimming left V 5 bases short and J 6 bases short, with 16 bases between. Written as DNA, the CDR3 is TGTGCCAGCAGCCTTCAGACAGGCAGGCCCGGGGAGCTGTTTTTT. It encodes CASSLQTGRPGELFF.

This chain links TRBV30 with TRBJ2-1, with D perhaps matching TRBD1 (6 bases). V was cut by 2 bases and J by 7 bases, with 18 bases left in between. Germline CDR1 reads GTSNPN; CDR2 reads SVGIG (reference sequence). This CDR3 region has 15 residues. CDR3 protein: CAWSQPRQVTNEQFF. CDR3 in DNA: TGTGCCTGGAGTCAACCAAGACAGGTTACAAATGAGCAGTTCTTC. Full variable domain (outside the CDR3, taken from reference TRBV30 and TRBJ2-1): SQTIHQWPATLVQPVGSPLSLECTVEGTSNPNLYWYRQAAGRGLQLLFYSVGIGQISSEVPQNLSASRPQDRQFILSSKKLLLSDSGFYLCAWSQPRQVTNEQFFGPGTRLTVL.